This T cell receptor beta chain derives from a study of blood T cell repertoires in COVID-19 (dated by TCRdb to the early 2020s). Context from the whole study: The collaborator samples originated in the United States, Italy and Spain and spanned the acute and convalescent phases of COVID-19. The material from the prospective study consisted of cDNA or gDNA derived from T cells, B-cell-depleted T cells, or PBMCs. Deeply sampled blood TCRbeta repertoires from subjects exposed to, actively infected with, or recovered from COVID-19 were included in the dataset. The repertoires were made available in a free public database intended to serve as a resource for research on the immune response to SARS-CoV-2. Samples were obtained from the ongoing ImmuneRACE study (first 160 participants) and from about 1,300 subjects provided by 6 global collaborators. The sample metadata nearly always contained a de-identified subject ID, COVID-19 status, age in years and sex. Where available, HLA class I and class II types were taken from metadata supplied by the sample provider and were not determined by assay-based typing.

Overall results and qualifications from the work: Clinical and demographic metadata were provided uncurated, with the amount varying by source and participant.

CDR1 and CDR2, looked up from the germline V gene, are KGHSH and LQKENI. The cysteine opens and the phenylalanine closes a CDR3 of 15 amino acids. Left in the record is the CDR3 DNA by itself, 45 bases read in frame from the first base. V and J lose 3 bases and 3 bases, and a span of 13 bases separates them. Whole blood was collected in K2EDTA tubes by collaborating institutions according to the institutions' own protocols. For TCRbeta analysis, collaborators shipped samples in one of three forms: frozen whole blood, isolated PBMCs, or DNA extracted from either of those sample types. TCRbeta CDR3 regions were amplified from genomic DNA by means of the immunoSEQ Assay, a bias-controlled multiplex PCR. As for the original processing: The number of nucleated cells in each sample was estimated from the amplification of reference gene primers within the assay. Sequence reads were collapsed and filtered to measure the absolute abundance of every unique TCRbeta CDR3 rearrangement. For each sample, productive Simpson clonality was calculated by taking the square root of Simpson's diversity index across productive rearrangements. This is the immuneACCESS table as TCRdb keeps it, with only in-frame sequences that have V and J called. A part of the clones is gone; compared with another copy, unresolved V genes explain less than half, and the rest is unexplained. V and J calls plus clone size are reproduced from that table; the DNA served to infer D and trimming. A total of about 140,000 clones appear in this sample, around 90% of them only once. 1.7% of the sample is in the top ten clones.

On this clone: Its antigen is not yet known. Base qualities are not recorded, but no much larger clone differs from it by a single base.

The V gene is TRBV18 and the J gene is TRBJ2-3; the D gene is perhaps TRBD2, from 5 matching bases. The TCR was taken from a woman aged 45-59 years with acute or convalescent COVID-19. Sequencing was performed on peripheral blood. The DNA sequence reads TGTGCCAGCTCACCGCTCCAGCCGGGGACAGATACGCAGTATTTT. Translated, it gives CASSPLQPGTDTQYF.